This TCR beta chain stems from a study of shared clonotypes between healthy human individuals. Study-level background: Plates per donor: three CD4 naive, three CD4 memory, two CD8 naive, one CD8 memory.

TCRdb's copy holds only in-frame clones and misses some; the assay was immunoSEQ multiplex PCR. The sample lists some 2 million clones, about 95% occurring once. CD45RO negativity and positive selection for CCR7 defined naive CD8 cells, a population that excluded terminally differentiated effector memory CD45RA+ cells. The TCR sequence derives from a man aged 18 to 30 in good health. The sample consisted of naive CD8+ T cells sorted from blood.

DNA of the CDR3: TGTGCCAGCAGTGAAAACCCTTTGGGGGCGGTTTCCTACGAGCAGTACTTC. This codes for CASSENPLGAVSYEQYF. The chain has TRBV2 and TRBJ2-7, with D perhaps matching TRBD1 (6 bases). V gave up 2 bases and J gave up 1 base, with 18 bases separating them. The CDR3 has 17 residues. Germline-derived CDR1 and CDR2 are SNHLY and FYNNEI.